This TCR beta chain was captured in a study of blood T cell repertoires in COVID-19. Study as a whole: The origin of the acute and convalescent COVID-19 samples was the United States, Italy and Spain. Sources were T cells, B-cell-depleted T cells, or PBMCs; the material itself was cDNA or gDNA.

As handled by the study authors: Amplifying reference gene primers gave estimates of nucleated cell counts. Some clones are missing from TCRdb's copy, which holds only in-frame ones; the method was immunoSEQ multiplex PCR. The D gene and trimming were derived from the DNA, and the V and J assignments and clone size from that table. The top ten hold roughly 0.92% of the sample, which has fewer than 600,000 clones, roughly 87% seen once. The CDR3 runs to 15 residues. The germline V and J ends were trimmed by 4 bases and 4 bases, with 14 bases remaining between them. Per the germline V gene, CDR1 is SGHDT and CDR2 is YYEEEE.

Sequencing used peripheral blood. This receptor was identified in a man aged 18-30 years with COVID-19, enrolled during active disease. This chain connects TRBV5-6 to TRBJ2-2; a weak D match, TRBD2 (6 bases). The CDR3 here is CASSLGTATTGELFF. In nucleotides, the CDR3 is TGTGCCAGCAGCCTCGGGACTGCGACCACCGGGGAGCTGTTTTTT.